Presented here are 10 T cell receptor beta chains from one specimen sequenced in a study of CD8 T cells in ankylosing spondylitis. Study-level points and caveats: A motif in TCR beta, a set of under ten highly homologous variants, appeared characteristic of ankylosing spondylitis blood.

TCRdb re-called the 5' RACE reads with MiXCR, one entry per CDR3 protein. The sample lists roughly 370,000 distinct CDR3 sequences; around 22% were seen once. The antigens these receptors bind are not known. Sequencing used blood, either unsorted or a sorted T cell fraction (not recorded which). These receptors came from a male donor with ankylosing spondylitis.

The sample holds a few counts of this clonotype. The V gene is TRBV4-2, the J gene TRBJ1-1, with 10 bases lining up with TRBD1. Germline-derived CDR1 and CDR2 are LGHNA and YNFKEQ. V lost 0 bases and J lost 5; bases outside the gene matches: 12. The CDR3 covers 18 residues. CDR3 DNA: TGTGCCAGCAGCCAAGACGTCGGGACAGGGGTGATGGGAACTGAAGCTTTCTTT. Encoded protein: CASSQDVGTGVMGTEAFF.

The rearrangement uses TRBV3-1 and TRBJ2-7, with D possibly being TRBD2 (6 bases). V lost 5 bases and J lost 4, with 21 bases in between. The CDR3 loop spans 16 amino acids. Per germline, CDR1 LGHDT and CDR2 YNNKEL (reference sequence). The DNA for the CDR3 is TGTGCCAGCAGCAAACAGCCCGGGGGAGACGGGTACGAGCAGTACTTC. It specifies CASSKQPGGDGYEQYF.

This chain uses TRBV2 with TRBJ2-3; the D gene is possibly TRBD2 (5 bases). Germline V lookup: CDR1 SNHLY, CDR2 FYNNEI. The V gene lost 10 bases and the J gene lost 2 bases, with 16 bases spanning the gap. The length of the CDR3 is 14 residues. CDR3: CATLLGEYTDTQYF. Here the CDR3 DNA reads TGTGCCACCCTTCTGGGAGAGTACACAGATACGCAGTATTTT.

The chain uses TRBV5-1 and TRBJ1-5, with 8 bases aligning to TRBD1. The V gene end was trimmed by 4 bases and the J gene end by 4 bases; junction bases not matched to a gene: 7. This CDR3 is built from 15 residues. Germline CDR1 SGHRS, CDR2 YFSETQ. CDR3 DNA: TGCGCCAGCAGCCCGCTGACAGGGGAGAATCAGCCCCAGCATTTT. Amino acids: CASSPLTGENQPQHF.

This clonotype showed up just a few times. The chain recombines TRBV7-9 with TRBJ2-1; D might be TRBD2 (6 bases). The V end lost 9 bases, the J end lost 7 bases, and 19 bases lay between the germline ends. Per germline, CDR1 SEHNR and CDR2 FQNEAQ (reference sequence). CDR3 length: 14 residues. The CDR3 sequence: CASRVGGVENEQFF. Here the CDR3 DNA reads TGTGCCAGTAGAGTCGGAGGGGTGGAGAATGAGCAGTTCTTC.

This clonotype was seen repeatedly, ten times or more. The chain links TRBV6-5 to TRBJ2-1; 10 bases map to TRBD2. The V gene end was trimmed by 0 bases and the J gene end by 3 bases; junction bases not matched to a gene: 5. Per the germline V gene, CDR1 is MNHEY and CDR2 is SVGAGI. This CDR3 spans 17 amino acids. The CDR3: CASSYSPTSGIYNEQFF. CDR3 DNA: TGTGCCAGCAGTTACTCTCCTACTAGCGGGATCTACAATGAGCAGTTCTTC.

This clonotype was seen ten or more times. This CDR3 reads CASRRGRDTEAFF. DNA of the CDR3: TGTGCCAGCAGAAGGGGGCGCGACACTGAAGCTTTCTTT. V is TRBV6-1 and J is TRBJ1-1; 7 nucleotides match TRBD1. Per the germline V gene, CDR1 is MNHNS and CDR2 is SASEGT. The CDR3 runs to 13 residues. Trimming removed 6 bases from V and 3 bases from J; junction bases left unmatched: 4.

This clonotype showed up many times. The chain carries TRBV3-1 and TRBJ2-7, with TRBD1 matching over 7 bases. Germline-derived CDR1 and CDR2 are LGHDT and YNNKEL (reference sequence). This CDR3 contains 16 residues. V lost 0 bases to trimming and J lost 3 bases; unmatched junction nucleotides: 8. CDR3 coding DNA: TGTGCCAGCAGCCAAGATTCGAGGGGACAGATCTACGAGCAGTACTTC. Translated: CASSQDSRGQIYEQYF.

The chain employs TRBV28 and TRBJ2-7; possibly TRBD2 for D (7 bases). Trimming took 6 bases from V and 6 from J, leaving 15 bases between them. CDR1 and CDR2 (germline): MDHEN, SYDVKM. The CDR3 length is 13 residues. The CDR3 loop is CASSRRGGIEQYF. The CDR3 bases are TGTGCCAGCAGCAGGAGGGGGGGGATCGAGCAGTACTTC.

This clonotype was observed a handful of times. V usage is TRBV7-9 and J usage is TRBJ2-2; possibly TRBD1 or TRBD2 for D (5 bases each). CDR3 length equals 17 residues. Germline V lookup: CDR1 SEHNR, CDR2 FQNEAQ (reference sequence). V lost 0 bases to trimming and J lost 5 bases, with 16 bases between them. The CDR3 bases are TGTGCCAGCAGCTTAGCCACAGGAGCTCCGGGGACCGGGGAGCTGTTTTTT. Protein product: CASSLATGAPGTGELFF.